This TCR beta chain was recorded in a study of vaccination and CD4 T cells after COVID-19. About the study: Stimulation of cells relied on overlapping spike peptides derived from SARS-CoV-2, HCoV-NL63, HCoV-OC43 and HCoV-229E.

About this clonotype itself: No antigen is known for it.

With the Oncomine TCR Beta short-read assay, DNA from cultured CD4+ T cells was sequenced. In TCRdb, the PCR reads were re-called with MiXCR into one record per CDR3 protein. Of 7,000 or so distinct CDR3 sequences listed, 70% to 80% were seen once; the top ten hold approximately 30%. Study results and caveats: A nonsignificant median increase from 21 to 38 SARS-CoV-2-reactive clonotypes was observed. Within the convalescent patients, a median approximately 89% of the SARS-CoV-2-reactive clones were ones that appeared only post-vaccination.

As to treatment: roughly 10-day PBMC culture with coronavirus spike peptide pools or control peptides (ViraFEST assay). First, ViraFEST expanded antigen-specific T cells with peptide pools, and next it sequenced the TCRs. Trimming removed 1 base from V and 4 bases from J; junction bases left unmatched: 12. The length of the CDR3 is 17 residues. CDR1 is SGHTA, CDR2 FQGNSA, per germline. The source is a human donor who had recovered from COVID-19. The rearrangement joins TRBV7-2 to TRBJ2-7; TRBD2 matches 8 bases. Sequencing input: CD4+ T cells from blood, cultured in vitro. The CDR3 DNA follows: TGTGCCAGCAGCTTAGGAGGAGCGGGGGCCCCGTCTTACGAGCAGTACTTC. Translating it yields CASSLGGAGAPSYEQYF.